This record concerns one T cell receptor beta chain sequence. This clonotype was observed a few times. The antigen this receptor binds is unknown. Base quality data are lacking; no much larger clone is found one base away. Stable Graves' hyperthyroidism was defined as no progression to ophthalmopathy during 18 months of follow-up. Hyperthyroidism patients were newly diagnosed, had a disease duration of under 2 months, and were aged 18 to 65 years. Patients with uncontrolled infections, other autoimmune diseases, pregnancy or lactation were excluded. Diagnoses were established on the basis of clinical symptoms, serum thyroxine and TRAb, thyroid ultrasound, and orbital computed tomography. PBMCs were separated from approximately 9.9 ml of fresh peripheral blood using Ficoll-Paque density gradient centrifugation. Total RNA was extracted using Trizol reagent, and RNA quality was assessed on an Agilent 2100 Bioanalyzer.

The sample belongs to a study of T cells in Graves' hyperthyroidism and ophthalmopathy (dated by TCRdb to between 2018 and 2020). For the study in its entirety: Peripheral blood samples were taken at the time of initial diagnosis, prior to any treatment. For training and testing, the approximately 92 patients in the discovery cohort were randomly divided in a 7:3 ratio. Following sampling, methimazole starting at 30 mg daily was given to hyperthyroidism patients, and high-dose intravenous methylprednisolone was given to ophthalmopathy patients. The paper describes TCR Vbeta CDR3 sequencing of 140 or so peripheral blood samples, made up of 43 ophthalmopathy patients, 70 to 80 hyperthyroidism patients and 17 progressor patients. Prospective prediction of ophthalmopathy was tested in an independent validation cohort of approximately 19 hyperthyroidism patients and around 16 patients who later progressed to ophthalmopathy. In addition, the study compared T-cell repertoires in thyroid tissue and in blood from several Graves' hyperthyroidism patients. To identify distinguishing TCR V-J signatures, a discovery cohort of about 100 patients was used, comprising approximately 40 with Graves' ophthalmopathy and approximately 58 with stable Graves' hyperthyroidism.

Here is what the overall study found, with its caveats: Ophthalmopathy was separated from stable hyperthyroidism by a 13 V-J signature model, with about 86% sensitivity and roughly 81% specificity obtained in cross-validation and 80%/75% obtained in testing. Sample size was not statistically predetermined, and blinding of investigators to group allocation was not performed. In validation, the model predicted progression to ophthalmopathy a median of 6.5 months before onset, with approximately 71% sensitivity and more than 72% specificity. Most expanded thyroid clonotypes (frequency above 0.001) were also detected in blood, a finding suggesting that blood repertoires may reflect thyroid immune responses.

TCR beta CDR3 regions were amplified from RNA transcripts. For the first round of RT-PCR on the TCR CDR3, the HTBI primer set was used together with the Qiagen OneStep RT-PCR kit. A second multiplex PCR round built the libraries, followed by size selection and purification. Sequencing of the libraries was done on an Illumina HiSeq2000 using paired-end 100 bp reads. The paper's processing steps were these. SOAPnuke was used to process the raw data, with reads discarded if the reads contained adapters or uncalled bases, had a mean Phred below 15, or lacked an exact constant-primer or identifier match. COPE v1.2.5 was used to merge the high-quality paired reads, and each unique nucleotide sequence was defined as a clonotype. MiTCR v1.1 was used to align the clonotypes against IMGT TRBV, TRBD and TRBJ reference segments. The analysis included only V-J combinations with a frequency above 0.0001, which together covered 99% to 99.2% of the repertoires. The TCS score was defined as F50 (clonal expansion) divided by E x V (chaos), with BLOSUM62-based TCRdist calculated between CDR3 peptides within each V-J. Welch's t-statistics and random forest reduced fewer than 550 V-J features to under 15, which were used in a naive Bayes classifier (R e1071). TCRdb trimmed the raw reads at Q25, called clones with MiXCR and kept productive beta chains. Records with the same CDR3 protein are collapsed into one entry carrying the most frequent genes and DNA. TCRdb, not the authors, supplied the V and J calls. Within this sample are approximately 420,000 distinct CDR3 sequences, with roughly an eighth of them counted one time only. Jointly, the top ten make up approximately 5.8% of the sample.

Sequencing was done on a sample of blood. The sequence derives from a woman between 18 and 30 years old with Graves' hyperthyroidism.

CDR3 reads: CSARHRVFPGANVLTF. At the DNA level, the sequence is TGCAGTGCTAGACACAGGGTGTTCCCTGGGGCCAACGTCCTGACTTTC. This receptor chain uses TRBV20-1 and TRBJ2-6; 6 matching bases give a weak D call of TRBD1. The germline V gene (reference sequence) supplies CDR1 DFQATT and CDR2 SNEGSKA. A distance of 13 bases separates the germline ends of V and J, which lose 2 bases and 2 bases respectively. The CDR3 goes from the cysteine to the phenylalanine over 16 residues. Only the CDR3 region is kept as DNA, spanning 48 bases read in frame from base 1.